The present TCR beta chain was sequenced within a study of cytomegalovirus exposure and HLA in healthy donors. Study-level results: A classifier reportedly called cytomegalovirus status with high sensitivity and specificity. In vitro data verified a few CMV-associated chains as specific for CMV antigens.

Sequencing used immunoSEQ multiplex PCR; TCRdb keeps in-frame clones, though not all of them. The data contain 130,000 or so clones, about 90% of them singletons. This clone was counted between two and nine times. Its specificity is unknown. Trimming took 4 bases from V and 3 from J, leaving 10 bases between them. The CDR3 length is 13 residues. Germline V CDR1 and CDR2: SGHDT, YYEEEE. This sequence originates from a woman under 30 in good health and CMV-seronegative. V usage is TRBV5-6 and J usage is TRBJ1-2, with D tentatively TRBD1 (5 bases). The source material was PBMCs. CDR3 nucleotide sequence: TGTGCCAGCAGCACCCCGACAGACTATGGCTACACCTTC. Translated: CASSTPTDYGYTF.